This T cell receptor (beta chain) was profiled in a study of cytomegalovirus exposure and HLA in healthy donors. The study's findings and limits: In the 120 validation repertoires, approximately 94% of cluster scores exceeded 0, per a later analysis.

This CDR3 has 15 residues. The trim removed 5 bases at V and 9 bases at J, leaving 8 bases unmatched. Germline V lookup: CDR1 SGHDT, CDR2 YYEEEE. Profiled with immunoSEQ multiplex PCR; TCRdb holds only in-frame clones, not every one. The repertoire includes 55,000 to 70,000 clones, almost 95% of them detected once, and about 5.2% sits in the top ten. A word on this clone: Its cognate antigen is unknown.

The rearrangement uses TRBV5-6 and TRBJ2-1; TRBD2 matches at 13 bases. Sequencing was done on a sample of PBMCs. The TCR was taken from a man aged 18 to 29 in good health and CMV-seropositive. The CDR3 sequence: CASRDGLAGVREQFF. CDR3 nucleotides: TGTGCCAGCAGGGATGGACTAGCGGGAGTTCGTGAGCAGTTCTTC.